A selection of T cell receptor beta chains follows, all from one sample in a study of T cells in localized non-small cell lung cancer. Sequencing was performed with immunoSEQ multiplex PCR; in TCRdb, only in-frame clones are kept and a portion is missing. This table has about 28,000 clones, 84% appearing once. The sequences come from peripheral blood mononuclear cells, collected before any cancer treatment. These receptors came from a man aged 40-75 years with stage III lung adenocarcinoma. Both conserved end residues are trimmed from each CDR3. Fields, in order: V gene, J gene, CDR3 protein.

v_call: TRBV19
j_call: TRBJ2-1
cdr3_aa: ASRQGANEQF

v_call: TRBV9
j_call: TRBJ2-5
cdr3_aa: ASARGADQETQY

v_call: TRBV5-4
j_call: TRBJ1-2
cdr3_aa: ASSLAGGGGYT

v_call: TRBV11-2
j_call: TRBJ1-1
cdr3_aa: ASGSGGTEAF

v_call: TRBV5-8
j_call: TRBJ1-5
cdr3_aa: ASSHTRGPGQSQPQH

v_call: TRBV28
j_call: TRBJ1-1
cdr3_aa: ASRPGRILNTEAF

v_call: TRBV6-4
j_call: TRBJ2-3
cdr3_aa: ASSDLPGGTQDTQY

v_call: TRBV5-1
j_call: TRBJ1-2
cdr3_aa: ASSLEPDRRGGYT

v_call: TRBV5-5
j_call: TRBJ1-1
cdr3_aa: ASSPTGDTEAF

v_call: TRBV7-9
j_call: TRBJ1-1
cdr3_aa: ASSYLGGLNTEAF

v_call: TRBV19
j_call: TRBJ2-1
cdr3_aa: ASSYTPDIYEQF

v_call: TRBV7-3
j_call: TRBJ2-2
cdr3_aa: ASSSGQGGELF

v_call: TRBV19
j_call: TRBJ2-3
cdr3_aa: ASSLSIGQGRADTQY

v_call: TRBV28
j_call: TRBJ2-5
cdr3_aa: ATFRDRPGMETQY

v_call: TRBV2
j_call: TRBJ1-5
cdr3_aa: ASTKEQGQQPQH

v_call: TRBV5-4
j_call: TRBJ2-5
cdr3_aa: ASSLSGVKTQY

v_call: TRBV4-1
j_call: TRBJ2-3
cdr3_aa: ASSRSGQGRTDTQY

v_call: TRBV20-1
j_call: TRBJ1-2
cdr3_aa: SEGRGYT

v_call: TRBV5-4
j_call: TRBJ2-1
cdr3_aa: ASRPGLAANEQF

v_call: TRBV18
j_call: TRBJ2-7
cdr3_aa: ASSPGLTSYEQY

v_call: TRBV30
j_call: TRBJ2-7
cdr3_aa: AWSVGMADEQY

v_call: TRBV7-2
j_call: TRBJ1-2
cdr3_aa: ASSFRSNYGYT

v_call: TRBV28
j_call: TRBJ2-1
cdr3_aa: ASSFLIAGGRNNEQF

v_call: TRBV7-2
j_call: TRBJ2-1
cdr3_aa: ASSFLGPGHEQF

v_call: TRBV27
j_call: TRBJ1-6
cdr3_aa: ASSPTGRVSSPLH

v_call: TRBV6-1
j_call: TRBJ2-2
cdr3_aa: ASSGRDRRAGELF

v_call: TRBV10-3
j_call: TRBJ2-7
cdr3_aa: AISGTSGRVNEQY